This T cell receptor beta chain was recovered during a study of T cell repertoires in cytomegalovirus infection. Study overall: Both a matching HLA type and CMV infection were indicated by public TCR beta signatures. Broader study findings: HLA-C-restricted CMV-specific TCR beta clonotypes prevailed in the ex vivo response. Totalled public TCR beta family frequency picked out people who carried CMV plus the relevant HLA.

MiXCR, applied by TCRdb to the reads, yields one record per CDR3 protein. Of about 740,000 distinct CDR3 sequences detected, roughly 36% appear once; the ten largest clones hold around 2.6%. The sample holds many counts of this clonotype. Its antigen remains unidentified. The sequenced material came from PBMCs. The clonotype originates from a human donor in good health (CMV status not recorded). Some clones in this sample may be carry-over from other donors' samples.

Here the CDR3 DNA reads TGTGCCATCAGTGAGTCGGGGGACACAGGAAGCAATCAGCCCCAGCATTTT. Its translation is CAISESGDTGSNQPQHF. V gene TRBV10-3 combines with J gene TRBJ1-5, with a possible D match to TRBD1 (6 bases). Per the germline V gene, CDR1 is ENHRY and CDR2 is SYGVKD. The CDR3 totals 17 residues. V lost 0 bases and J 1 base, leaving 13 bases between the germline ends.